Sequencing of this TCR beta chain was carried out in a study of blood T cell repertoires in COVID-19. Looking at the study overall: Collection of acute and convalescent COVID-19 samples took place in the United States, Italy and Spain.

The CDR3 is made up of 15 amino acids. In germline, CDR1 is LGHDT, CDR2 YNNKEL (reference sequence). Trimming at V came to 0 bases and at J to 8 bases, leaving 7 bases not matched to a gene. Assay: immunoSEQ multiplex PCR; the TCRdb copy retains only in-frame clones and omits some. Of roughly 260,000 clones listed, approximately 91% are singletons. The TCR comes from a person between 18 and 35 years old with COVID-19, enrolled during active disease. The chain is built from TRBV3-1 (or the pseudogene TRBV3-2) and TRBJ2-1, with TRBD2 matching over 7 bases. Material for sequencing was peripheral blood. The chain's CDR3 is CASSQDLGGYDEQFF. In nucleotides, the CDR3 is TGTGCCAGCAGCCAAGATCTCGGGGGGTATGATGAGCAGTTCTTC.